The present T cell receptor beta chain was sequenced within a study of blood T cell repertoires in COVID-19 (dated by TCRdb to 2019 to 2021). Some background on the complete study: Samples from collaborators originated in the United States, Italy and Spain and spanned both the acute and convalescent phases of COVID-19. Subjects who had been exposed to COVID-19, were actively infected with it, or had recovered from it provided the deeply sampled blood TCRbeta repertoires that made up the dataset. Where available, HLA class I and class II types were obtained from metadata supplied by the sample provider rather than from assay-based typing. The repertoires were released in a freely available public database intended as a resource for research on the immune response to SARS-CoV-2. Samples were obtained from the ongoing ImmuneRACE study (first 160 participants) and from 1,254 subjects provided by 6 global collaborators. Nearly every sample came with metadata listing a de-identified subject ID, COVID-19 status, age in years and sex. The material from the prospective study consisted of cDNA or gDNA derived from T cells, B-cell-depleted T cells, or PBMCs. Overall results and qualifications from the work: The amount of clinical and demographic metadata varied by source and participant and was provided uncurated.

Each collaborating institution followed its own protocols to collect whole blood in K2EDTA tubes. For TCRbeta analysis, collaborators shipped samples in one of three forms: frozen whole blood, isolated PBMCs, or DNA extracted from either of those sample types. With respect to this clone: This receptor's antigen is unknown. Within one base of it there is no much larger clone, and no base qualities were kept.

TCRbeta CDR3 regions were amplified from genomic DNA by means of the immunoSEQ Assay, a bias-controlled multiplex PCR. The authors' pipeline ran thus. Within the assay, amplification of reference gene primers was used to estimate how many nucleated cells each sample contained. To quantify the absolute abundance of each unique TCRbeta CDR3 rearrangement, sequence reads were collapsed and filtered. For each sample, productive Simpson clonality was calculated as the square root of Simpson's diversity index across productive rearrangements. TCRdb holds this immuneACCESS table with in-frame rearrangements only. Some clones are missing; in checked studies, unresolved V genes explain under half, and the rest has no known cause. That table gives V, J and clone size, and the DNA gave D and trimming. In this sample the table shows about 35,000 clones, 83% of which occur a single time. Clones ranked in the top ten supply roughly 3.5% of the sample.

V and J are trimmed by 3 bases and 5 bases, and the gene matches miss 6 bases of the junction. From the germline V gene, CDR1 is KGHSH and CDR2 is LQKENI. CDR3 length: 15 amino acids, cysteine to phenylalanine. Only the CDR3 portion is preserved as DNA: 45 bases, with reading frame beginning at the first base. The receptor's source is a man between 50 and 59 years old with acute or convalescent COVID-19. The sample was peripheral blood. The chain joins TRBV18 to TRBJ2-2; 7 central bases correspond to TRBD1. The nucleotide sequence is given as TGTGCCAGCTCACCCCGACAGGGCGGGACCGGGGAGCTGTTTTTT. Translated, this is CASSPRQGGTGELFF. Full variable domain (CDR3 extended with the reference TRBV18 and TRBJ2-2 proteins): NAGVMQNPRHLVRRRGQEARLRCSPMKGHSHVYWYRQLPEEGLKFMVYLQKENIIDESGMPKERFSAEFPKEGPSILRIQQVVRGDSAAYFCASSPRQGGTGELFFGEGSRLTVL.